The clone carrying this T cell receptor (beta chain) was found many times. This CDR3 comprises 15 residues. The ends lost 3 bases at V and 3 bases at J; junction bases unmatched: 5. In germline, CDR1 is SGHRS, CDR2 YFSETQ. The sample originates from a study of T cells after yellow fever vaccination. Universal primer sites and UMIs were introduced during 5'RACE template-switching synthesis of TCR cDNA. TCRdb passed the 5' RACE reads through MiXCR, listing each CDR3 protein once. In the table there are around 320,000 distinct CDR3 sequences, 7.5% to 9% of which are singletons. The genes are TRBV5-1 and TRBJ2-1; the match to TRBD2 covers 8 bases. This sequence originates from a man aged 18 to 29 who received the YFV17D yellow fever vaccine. Sequences were derived from CD4+ T cells sorted from PBMCs, sampled 5 days after the yellow fever booster vaccination. The CDR3: CASSSGGALYNEQFF. The CDR3 DNA reads as TGCGCCAGCAGCTCGGGGGGGGCCCTCTACAATGAGCAGTTCTTC.